The entry below gives a single T cell receptor (beta chain) sequence along with its context. Its antigen remains unidentified. The sample is drawn from a study of early T cells in non-severe SARS-CoV-2 infection. Study-level results: In VDJdb matching, anti-spike CD8 responses were favored while private and CD4 specificities went missing.

The CDR3 has 15 residues. With V trimmed by 6 bases and J by 7 bases, 17 bases remained unmatched. Germline CDR1 reads DFQATT; CDR2 reads SNEGSKA (reference sequence). A single record per CDR3 protein comes from TCRdb applying MiXCR to the 5' RACE reads. Of more than 95,000 distinct CDR3 sequences in the sample, more than 12% are singletons; the top ten hold 20% to 25%. The J gene is TRBJ2-7, the V gene TRBV20-1, with TRBD2 matching 8 bases. Sequencing used whole blood. The receptor comes from an adult who was a healthcare worker with PCR-confirmed SARS-CoV-2 infection or an uninfected control (not recorded which). The chain's CDR3 is CSAPAVFSGDAEQYF. The CDR3 region has the DNA TGCAGTGCGCCGGCGGTTTTTAGCGGGGACGCGGAGCAGTACTTC.